Below, 30 T cell receptor beta chains from the same sample are listed, as sequenced in a study of breast tumors, draining lymph nodes, adjacent tissues. TCRdb processed the multiplex PCR reads anew with MiXCR; each CDR3 protein has one entry. The data contain about 100,000 distinct CDR3 sequences, 21% of them singletons. Breast cancer patients provided tissue from their axillary draining lymph nodes. Sequenced input: axillary lymph node tissue. The source of these receptors is a female donor with breast cancer. Some clones in this sample may be carry-over from other donors' samples.

Many counts were recorded for this clonotype. V gene TRBV29-1 combines with J gene TRBJ2-7, with D possibly being TRBD2 (6 bases). Trimming stripped 6 bases from V and 2 bases from J, with 11 bases between. CDR1 and CDR2 (germline): SQVTM, ANQGSEA. CDR3 length equals 12 residues. The CDR3 protein is CSVTTGAYEQYF. CDR3 nucleotides: TGCAGCGTAACGACGGGGGCCTACGAGCAGTACTTC.

This chain links TRBV11-2 with TRBJ2-3; tentatively, D is TRBD1 (5 bases). Between the trimmed V and J ends, which lost 5 bases and 4 bases, there was a span of 19 bases. The CDR3 loop spans 16 amino acids. CDR1 is SGHAT, CDR2 FQNNGV, per germline. The CDR3 region is CASSLGASRAADTQYF. CDR3 bases: TGTGCCAGCAGCCTTGGGGCCTCCCGGGCGGCAGATACGCAGTATTTT.

There are many counts of this clonotype. The chain joins TRBV6-1 to TRBJ2-7; either TRBD1 or TRBD2 may supply D (6 bases each). The V end was cut by 6 bases, the J end by 2 bases, with 23 bases between. This CDR3 is 17 amino acids long. The germline gives CDR1 MNHNS, CDR2 SASEGT. The CDR3 loop reads CASRALEGQGGPYEQYF. In DNA form, the CDR3 reads TGTGCCAGCAGAGCTTTGGAGGGACAAGGGGGGCCCTACGAGCAGTACTTC.

This clonotype was seen repeatedly, ten times or more. This chain joins TRBV6-1 and TRBJ2-7; D might be TRBD1 (6 bases). CDR3 length: 12 amino acids. Germline V lookup: CDR1 MNHNS, CDR2 SASEGT. Trimming left V 6 bases short and J 5 bases short, with 11 bases between. CDR3 amino acids: CASRQGIDEQYF. CDR3 sequence (DNA): TGTGCCAGCAGACAGGGTATCGACGAGCAGTACTTC.

This clonotype was detected ten times or more. This sequence joins TRBV20-1 and TRBJ2-7; D is unclear. Germline V CDR1 and CDR2: DFQATT, SNEGSKA (reference sequence). V was cut by 6 bases and J by 3 bases, with 18 bases left in between. The CDR3 loop spans 14 amino acids. CDR3 nucleotides: TGCAGTGCCCAAGCCCGGCAGACCTTCTACGAGCAGTACTTC. It is translated as CSAQARQTFYEQYF.

Turning to this clonotype: The germline gene is not matched at one end of the junction; a read error may be the cause. J is TRBJ2-3 and V is TRBV5-1; D is uncertain. This CDR3 is built from 14 residues. Germline CDR1 is SGHRS and CDR2 is YFSETQ. The DNA for the CDR3 is TGCGCCAGCAGCTCGGGTACTGGAACAGATACGCGGTATTTT. Its protein product is CASSSGTGTDTRYF.

Comment on this clonotype: Just one base apart from a much larger clone, this may be a read error. V gene TRBV7-2 combines with J gene TRBJ1-2; 9 bases map to TRBD1. Per the germline V gene, CDR1 is SGHTA and CDR2 is FQGNSA. This CDR3 is built from 13 residues. The CDR3 reads CVSSKDRGYGYTF. In nucleotides, the CDR3 is TGTGTCAGCAGCAAGGACAGGGGCTATGGCTACACCTTC.

This clonotype has at least ten counts. The chain combines TRBV4-1 with TRBJ2-2; D ambiguous. Looked up from germline, CDR1 is MGHRA and CDR2 is YSYEKL. V gave up 0 bases and J gave up 4 bases, with 15 bases separating them. The CDR3 is 17 amino acids. CDR3 in amino acids: CASSQDANSGSTGELFF. The DNA for the CDR3 is TGCGCCAGCAGCCAAGACGCAAACTCAGGTTCCACCGGGGAGCTGTTTTTT.

Of note for this clonotype: A single base separates this from a much larger clone, so it may be a read error. The conserved closing phenylalanine or tryptophan is absent in this CDR3, likely reflecting a read error. This chain joins TRBV29-1 and TRBJ2-2, with D perhaps assigned TRBD1 or TRBD2 (5 bases each). Between the trimmed V and J ends, which lost 3 bases and 5 bases, there was a span of 7 bases. Germline CDR1 is SQVTM and CDR2 is ANQGSEA. CDR3 length: 12 amino acids. DNA of the CDR3: TGCAGCGTTGACGGGGCAACCGGGGAGCTGTTTGTT. This encodes CSVDGATGELFV.

This clonotype was observed many times. The chain employs TRBV5-4 and TRBJ1-2; TRBD1 matches 7 bases. The CDR3 has 14 residues. Germline loops: CDR1 SGHNT, CDR2 YYREEE (reference sequence). J gave up 5 bases and V 3 bases, and 7 bases lay outside the gene matches. This chain's CDR3 is CASSSPTGRYGYTF. The CDR3 coding sequence is TGTGCCAGCAGCTCCCCGACAGGGAGGTATGGCTACACCTTC.

This clonotype came up many times. The chain links TRBV7-8 to TRBJ2-1, with 7 nucleotides matching TRBD2. This CDR3 has 18 residues. Germline values: CDR1 SGHVS, CDR2 FQNEAQ. V dropped 5 bases and J dropped 4; count of bases not matched to a gene: 17. The CDR3 region is CASSPDRLADSSYNEQFF. The CDR3 nucleotides are TGTGCCAGCAGCCCCGACCGACTAGCTGACTCGTCATACAATGAGCAGTTCTTC.

Of note for this clonotype: This may arise from a read error, as a much more abundant clone is one base away. The chain links TRBV16 to TRBJ2-6, with D possibly being TRBD2 (5 bases). Trimming took 1 base from V and 4 from J, leaving 17 bases between them. Germline-derived CDR1 and CDR2 are KGHSY and FQNENV. This CDR3 region has 18 residues. The CDR3 DNA sequence: TGTGCCAGCAGCCAATTTGGTCAGGAGGCTAACGGGGCCAACGTCCTGACTTTC. Its translation: CASSQFGQEANGANVLTF.

This clonotype was counted many times. The gene calls are TRBV4-1 and TRBJ1-3; D unresolved. Germline CDR1 reads MGHRA; CDR2 reads YSYEKL. Between the trimmed V and J ends, which lost 4 bases and 0 bases, there was a span of 10 bases. The CDR3 covers 15 residues. As DNA, the CDR3 is TGCGCCAGCAGCCCGGACGGGAGCTCTGGAAACACCATATATTTT. Protein: CASSPDGSSGNTIYF.

This clonotype came up many times. The rearrangement uses TRBV6-6 and TRBJ2-1; 9 positions match TRBD2. The CDR3 has 15 residues. After removal of 2 bases from V and 2 bases from J, the junction contained 1 base not matched to a gene. The germline CDR1 and CDR2 sequences are MNHNY and SVGAGI (reference sequence). Here the CDR3 reads CASSYIAGAYNEQFF. The CDR3 DNA reads TGTGCCAGCAGTTACATAGCGGGGGCCTACAATGAGCAGTTCTTC.

In regard to this clonotype: Being one base from a much bigger clone, this may be a read error. The chain is built from TRBV6-6 and TRBJ2-2; 7 bases fit TRBD2. This CDR3 region has 13 residues. CDR1 MNHNY and CDR2 SVGAGI come from the germline V gene (reference sequence). CDR3 in DNA: TGTGCCAGCAGTAACCAGGGCAGCGGGGAGCTGCTTTTT. This sequence encodes CASSNQGSGELLF.

In the case of this clonotype: A much bigger clone sits one base away, suggesting this may be a read error. This chain joins TRBV7-2 and TRBJ2-2; TRBD2 is a possible D gene (5 bases). Per the germline V gene, CDR1 is SGHTA and CDR2 is FQGNSA. V was clipped by 6 bases and J by 1 base, with 12 bases between them. This CDR3 spans 15 amino acids. The CDR3 DNA reads as TGTGCCAGCAGATGGGCGGCGGGGAACACCGGGGAGCTGTTTTTT. It translates to CASRWAAGNTGELFF. Full variable domain (rest looked up from reference TRBV7-2 and TRBJ2-2): GAGVSQSPSNKVTEKGKDVELRCDPISGHTALYWYRQSLGQGLEFLIYFQGNSAPDKSGLPSDRFSAERTGGSVSTLTIQRTQQEDSAVYLCASRWAAGNTGELFFGEGSRLTVL.

This clonotype was counted at least ten times. The chain links TRBV12-3 or TRBV12-4 to TRBJ1-4; D is undetermined. V lost 6 bases and J 5 bases, leaving 13 bases between the germline ends. The CDR3 totals 14 residues. The CDR3 spells CASRQLGGNEKLFF. The CDR3 DNA reads TGTGCCAGCAGGCAGCTGGGCGGGAATGAAAAACTGTTTTTT.

The chain has TRBV28 and TRBJ1-4; tentatively, D is TRBD1 (6 bases). This CDR3 has 14 amino acids. V lost 3 bases, J lost 8 bases, and 13 bases lay in between. Germline-derived CDR1 and CDR2 are MDHEN and SYDVKM. The CDR3 loop reads CASSLAGRGEKLFF. The CDR3, as DNA: TGTGCCAGCAGTTTGGCAGGGAGGGGGGAAAAACTGTTTTTT.

This clonotype occurred many times. CDR3 coding DNA: TGCAGTGCTAGAGATCACAGGAGGGACACCGGGGAGCTGTTTTTT. Protein: CSARDHRRDTGELFF. The chain carries TRBV20-1 and TRBJ2-2, with D tentatively TRBD2 (6 bases). V lost 0 bases and J 3 bases, leaving 11 bases between the germline ends. CDR3 length equals 15 residues. Germline V gene data show CDR1 as DFQATT and CDR2 as SNEGSKA (reference sequence).

In DNA form, the CDR3 reads TGTGCCACCAGCAGGGGACTAGCGGGAGGAACAGATACGCAGTATTTT. It codes for CATSRGLAGGTDTQYF. The chain carries TRBV15 and TRBJ2-3; 15 nucleotides match TRBD2. This CDR3 is 16 amino acids long. The germline CDR1 and CDR2 sequences are LNHNV and YYDKDF (reference sequence). V was clipped by 3 bases and J by 3 bases; unmatched bases: 1.

This clonotype has a count of ten or more. CDR3 bases: TGTGCCAGCAGCAGGGCTAATCAGCCCCAGCATTTT. This codes for CASSRANQPQHF. The chain combines TRBV2 with TRBJ1-5; D may be TRBD1 (5 bases). Trimming left V 6 bases short and J 4 bases short, with 7 bases between. The CDR3 length is 12 residues. Germline assignment: CDR1 SNHLY and CDR2 FYNNEI.

This clonotype was seen ten or more times. The J gene is TRBJ2-2, the V gene TRBV20-1, with 9 bases aligning to TRBD2. Germline lookup yields CDR1 DFQATT and CDR2 SNEGSKA (reference sequence). V lost 7 bases and J lost 3; bases outside the gene matches: 3. This CDR3 spans 13 amino acids. DNA for the CDR3: TGCAGTGTTTTAGCGGGAGACACCGGGGAGCTGTTTTTT. Protein product: CSVLAGDTGELFF.

This clonotype was seen only a few times. V is TRBV6-6 and J is TRBJ2-3; 10 bases align to TRBD2. V dropped 7 bases and J dropped 1; count of bases not matched to a gene: 8. In germline, CDR1 is MNHNY, CDR2 SVGAGI (reference sequence). The CDR3 extends over 16 amino acids. CDR3 DNA sequence: TGTGCCAGCACCCAGCCCCTAGCGGGGGGCACAGATACGCAGTATTTT. Its translation: CASTQPLAGGTDTQYF.

The table lists this clonotype with many counts. The chain links TRBV6-1 to TRBJ1-6; no definite D call. CDR1 is MNHNS, CDR2 SASEGT, per germline. This CDR3 contains 13 residues. Trimming removed 2 bases at V and 9 bases at J, with 8 bases between. The CDR3 DNA follows: TGTGCCAGCAGTGAAATAGACGCTTCACCCCTCCACTTT. As protein: CASSEIDASPLHF.

This clonotype was seen at least ten times. V and J are TRBV5-6 and TRBJ1-5, with D uncertain. The germline V gene has CDR1 SGHDT and CDR2 YYEEEE. V gave up 4 bases and J gave up 4 bases, with 18 bases separating them. The CDR3 is 16 amino acids. Written as DNA, the CDR3 is TGTGCCAGCAGCCATGGACCTCAGCGGCCTAATCAGCCCCAGCATTTT. Translation gives CASSHGPQRPNQPQHF.

This clonotype was detected ten times or more. The rearrangement uses TRBV9 and TRBJ1-5; D possibly corresponds to TRBD1 (6 bases). V lost 0 bases and J lost 3, with 10 bases in between. Germline values: CDR1 SGDLS, CDR2 YYNGEE. CDR3 length: 15 amino acids. The CDR3 coding sequence is TGTGCCAGCAGCGTAGAGGGGGGGGCCAATCAGCCCCAGCATTTT. Protein product: CASSVEGGANQPQHF.

This clonotype was detected many times. The chain employs TRBV2 and TRBJ1-5, with D maybe TRBD1 (6 bases). CDR3 size: 16 residues. Trimming pared 2 bases from V and 0 bases from J, leaving 11 bases between. The V gene's germline CDR1 is SNHLY and CDR2 FYNNEI. The CDR3 loop reads CASSELGGLSNQPQHF. The CDR3 DNA reads as TGTGCCAGCAGTGAATTAGGGGGGCTTAGCAATCAGCCCCAGCATTTT.

V is TRBV5-1 and J is TRBJ2-2; D gene unclear. This CDR3 comprises 14 residues. Trimming pared 0 bases from V and 5 bases from J, leaving 8 bases between. The germline V gene has CDR1 SGHRS and CDR2 YFSETQ. The CDR3 reads CASSLDTVTGELFF. The CDR3 region has the DNA TGCGCCAGCAGCTTGGATACAGTGACCGGGGAGCTGTTTTTT.

Of note for this clonotype: Without the conserved terminal phenylalanine or tryptophan, this CDR3 likely stems from a read error. The V call is TRBV7-6, the J call TRBJ2-2; D may be TRBD2 (6 bases). This CDR3 has 15 residues. The ends were cut back, 6 bases at V and 1 base at J, with 12 bases in the middle. Germline V lookup: CDR1 SGHVS, CDR2 FNYEAQ. CDR3 residues: CASSSGTQNTGELFV. CDR3 coding DNA: TGTGCCAGCAGTTCCGGGACTCAGAACACCGGGGAGCTGTTTGTT.

In the case of this clonotype: This could be a read error, since a much larger clone is one nucleotide away. The V gene is TRBV30, the J gene TRBJ1-2; D not certain. The CDR3 runs 11 residues. The germline V gene encodes CDR1 GTSNPN and CDR2 SVGIG (reference sequence). Here the CDR3 DNA reads TGTGCCCGGAGCCCCGGCTATGGCTACACCTTC. Its translation is CARSPGYGYTF.